The sequence of this T cell receptor (beta chain) was determined in a study of T cell repertoires in cytomegalovirus infection. This clonotype was recorded a few times. Its antigen is currently unknown. TCRdb redid the calling of the reads with MiXCR, one entry per CDR3 protein. The data contain 450,000 to 650,000 distinct CDR3 sequences, around 40% of them singletons. This receptor was obtained from a human donor in good health (CMV status not recorded). Some clones in this sample may be carry-over from other donors' samples. The starting material was cultured PBMCs, obtained from culture after CMV antigen stimulation.

This CDR3 is CASRDSALLWKLFF. CDR3 nucleotide sequence: TGTGCCAGTAGGGATTCGGCTCTACTGTGGAAACTGTTTTTT. The chain combines TRBV19 with TRBJ1-4; D is unresolved. CDR3 length equals 14 residues. V dropped 6 bases and J dropped 11 bases, with 19 bases sitting between them. Germline assignment: CDR1 LNHDA and CDR2 SQIVND (reference sequence).